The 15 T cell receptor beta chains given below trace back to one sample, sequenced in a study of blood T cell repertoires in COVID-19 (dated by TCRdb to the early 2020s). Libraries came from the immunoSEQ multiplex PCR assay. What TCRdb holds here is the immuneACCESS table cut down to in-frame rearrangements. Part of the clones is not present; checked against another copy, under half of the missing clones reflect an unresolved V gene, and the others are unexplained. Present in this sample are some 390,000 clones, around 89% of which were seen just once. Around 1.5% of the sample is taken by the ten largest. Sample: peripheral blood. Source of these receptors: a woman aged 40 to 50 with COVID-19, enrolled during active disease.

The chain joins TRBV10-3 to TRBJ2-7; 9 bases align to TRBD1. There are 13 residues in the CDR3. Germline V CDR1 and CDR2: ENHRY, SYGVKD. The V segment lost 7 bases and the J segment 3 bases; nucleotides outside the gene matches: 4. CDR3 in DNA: TGTGCCATCACTCCGGGACAGGGCTACGAGCAGTACTTC. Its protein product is CAITPGQGYEQYF.

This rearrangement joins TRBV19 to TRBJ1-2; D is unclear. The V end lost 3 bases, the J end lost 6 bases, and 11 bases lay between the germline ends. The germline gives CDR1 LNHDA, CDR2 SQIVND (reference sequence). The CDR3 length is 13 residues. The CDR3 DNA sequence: TGTGCCAGTAGTATCCGCCCATTAGATGGCTACACCTTC. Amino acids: CASSIRPLDGYTF.

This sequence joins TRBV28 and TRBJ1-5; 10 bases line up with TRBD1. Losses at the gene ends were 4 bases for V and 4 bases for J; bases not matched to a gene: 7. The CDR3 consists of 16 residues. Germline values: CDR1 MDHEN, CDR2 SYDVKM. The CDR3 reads CASSSPGTGENQPQHF. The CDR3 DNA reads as TGTGCCAGCAGTTCTCCCGGGACAGGGGAGAATCAGCCCCAGCATTTT.

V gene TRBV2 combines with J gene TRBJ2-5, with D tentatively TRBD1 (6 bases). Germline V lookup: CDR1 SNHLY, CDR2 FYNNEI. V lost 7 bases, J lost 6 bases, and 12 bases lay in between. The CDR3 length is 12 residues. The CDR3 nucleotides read TGTGCCAGCATCCGGGACAAAAAGACCCAGTACTTC. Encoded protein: CASIRDKKTQYF.

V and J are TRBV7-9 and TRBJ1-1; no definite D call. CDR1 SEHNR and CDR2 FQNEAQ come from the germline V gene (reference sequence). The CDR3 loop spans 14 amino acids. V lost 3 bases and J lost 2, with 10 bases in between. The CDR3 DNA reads TGTGCCAGCAGCTTGCGGGCCGCCAACACTGAAGCTTTCTTT. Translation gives CASSLRAANTEAFF.

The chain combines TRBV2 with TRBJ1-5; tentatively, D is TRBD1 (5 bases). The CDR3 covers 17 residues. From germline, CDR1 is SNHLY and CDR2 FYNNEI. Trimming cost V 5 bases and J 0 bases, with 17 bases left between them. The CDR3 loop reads CASSLYTGTVSNQPQHF. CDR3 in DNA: TGTGCCAGCAGTCTATACACAGGTACCGTTAGCAATCAGCCCCAGCATTTT. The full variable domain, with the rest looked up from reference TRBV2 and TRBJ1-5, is EPEVTQTPSHQVTQMGQEVILRCVPISNHLYFYWYRQILGQKVEFLVSFYNNEISEKSEIFDDQFSVERPDGSNFTLKIRSTKLEDSAMYFCASSLYTGTVSNQPQHFGDGTRLSIL.

CDR3 sequence: CASSTLPGLYNEQFF. The CDR3 DNA follows: TGTGCCAGCAGCACCCTGCCTGGACTCTACAATGAGCAGTTCTTC. The chain carries TRBV11-2 and TRBJ2-1; a possible D gene is TRBD2 (5 bases). The CDR3 runs 15 residues. Germline CDR1 reads SGHAT; CDR2 reads FQNNGV. V gave up 5 bases and J gave up 3 bases, with 14 bases separating them.

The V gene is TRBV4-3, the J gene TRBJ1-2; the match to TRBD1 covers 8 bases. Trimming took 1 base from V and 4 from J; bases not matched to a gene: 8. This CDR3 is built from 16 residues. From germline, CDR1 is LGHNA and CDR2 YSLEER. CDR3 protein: CASSQVGQGSFYGYTF. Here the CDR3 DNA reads TGCGCCAGCAGCCAAGTAGGACAGGGCTCATTCTATGGCTACACCTTC.

The DNA for the CDR3 is TGCGCCAGCAGCTCGATGACAGGGGATGGCACTGAAGCTTTCTTT. As protein: CASSSMTGDGTEAFF. The V and J genes are TRBV5-1 and TRBJ1-1; TRBD1 matches at 8 bases. This CDR3 is built from 15 residues. In germline, CDR1 is SGHRS, CDR2 YFSETQ. V lost 3 bases, J lost 4 bases, and 8 bases stayed unmatched.

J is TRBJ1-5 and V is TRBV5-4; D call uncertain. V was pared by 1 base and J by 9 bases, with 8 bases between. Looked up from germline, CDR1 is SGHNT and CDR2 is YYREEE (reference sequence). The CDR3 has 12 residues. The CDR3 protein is CASSLMGGPQHF. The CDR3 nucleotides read TGTGCCAGCAGCTTGATGGGAGGGCCCCAGCATTTT.

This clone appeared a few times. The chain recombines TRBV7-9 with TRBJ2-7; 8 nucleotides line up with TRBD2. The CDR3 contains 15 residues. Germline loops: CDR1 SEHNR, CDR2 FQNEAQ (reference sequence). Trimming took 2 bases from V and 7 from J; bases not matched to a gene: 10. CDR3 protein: CASSLSRSGSGEQYF. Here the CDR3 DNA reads TGTGCCAGCAGCTTATCGCGGAGCGGGAGTGGGGAGCAGTACTTC.

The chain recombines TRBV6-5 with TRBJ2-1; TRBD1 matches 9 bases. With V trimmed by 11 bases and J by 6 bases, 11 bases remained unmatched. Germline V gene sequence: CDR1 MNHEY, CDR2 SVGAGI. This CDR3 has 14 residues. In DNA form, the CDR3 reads TGTGCCTGCAAACCCGGGACAGGGAGCAATGAGCAGTTCTTC. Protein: CACKPGTGSNEQFF.

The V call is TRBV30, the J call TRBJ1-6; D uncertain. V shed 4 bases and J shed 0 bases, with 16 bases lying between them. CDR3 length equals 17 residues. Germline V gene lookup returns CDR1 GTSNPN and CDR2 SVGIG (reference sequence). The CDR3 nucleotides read TGTGCCTGGAACGGTGGGAGTGGGAGCTCCTATAATTCACCCCTCCACTTT. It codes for CAWNGGSGSSYNSPLHF.

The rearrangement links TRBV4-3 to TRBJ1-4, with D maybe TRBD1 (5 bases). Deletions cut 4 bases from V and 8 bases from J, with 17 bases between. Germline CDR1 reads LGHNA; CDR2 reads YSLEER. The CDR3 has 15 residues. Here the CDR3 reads CASSPVGREDEKLFF. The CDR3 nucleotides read TGCGCCAGCAGCCCCGTGGGCAGGGAAGACGAAAAACTGTTTTTT.

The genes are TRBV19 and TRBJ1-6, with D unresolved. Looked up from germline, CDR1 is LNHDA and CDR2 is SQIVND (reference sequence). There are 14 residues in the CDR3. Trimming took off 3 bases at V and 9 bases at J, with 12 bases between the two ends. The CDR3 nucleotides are TGTGCCAGTAGTATCGGCACCCGAGGTTCACCCCTCCACTTT. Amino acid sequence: CASSIGTRGSPLHF. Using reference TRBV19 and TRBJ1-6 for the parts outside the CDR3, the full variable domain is DGGITQSPKYLFRKEGQNVTLSCEQNLNHDAMYWYRQDPGQGLRLIYYSQIVNDFQKGDIAEGYSVSREKKESFPLTVTSAQKNPTAFYLCASSIGTRGSPLHFGNGTRLTVT.